The present TCR beta chain was sequenced within a study of blood T cells in healthy people across ages. Alongside a J-beta primer mix, a sample-barcoded 5' primer served in a second PCR lasting about 7 to 12 cycles. TCRdb independently ran MiXCR on the 5' RACE reads; one entry per CDR3 protein. The sample records about 680,000 distinct CDR3 sequences, about 52% being singletons. This CDR3 is built from 13 residues. CDR1 is DFQATT, CDR2 SNEGSKA, per germline (reference sequence). V dropped 2 bases and J dropped 6 bases, with 14 bases sitting between them. The source of this sequence is a woman aged 55-70 years in good health. The chain links TRBV20-1 to TRBJ2-7; D is uncertain. The sequenced material came from blood. The CDR3 loop reads CSARSPDFLEQYF. CDR3 DNA: TGCAGTGCTAGATCTCCTGATTTCCTCGAGCAGTACTTC.